The TCR beta chain under discussion was sequenced for a study of T cell responses to AZD1222 COVID-19 vaccine. With regard to this clone: Its antigen is as yet unknown.

This CDR3 has 15 residues. CDR1 and CDR2 from the germline V gene are SGHKS and YYEKEE (reference sequence). V was cut by 4 bases and J by 7 bases, with 15 bases left in between. Whole-study findings and limits: Spike-specific TCR depth and breadth grew after two AZD1222 doses. Every sample of the repertoires postdated the peak T cell response. White British ancestry dominated among donors, who included more females, and clonal diversity was possibly underestimated. Targeting of unmutated variant regions was reportedly seen in nearly half of spike-specific TCRs.

Profiling relied on immunoSEQ multiplex PCR, and the TCRdb table lists in-frame clones only, not all of them. This sample has about 150,000 clones, with 86% found just once. This clonotype originated in an adult in good health. Sequencing was performed on peripheral blood, taken on day 0 of MenACWY control vaccination. The rearrangement uses TRBV5-5 and TRBJ1-6, with D possibly TRBD1 on 6 matching bases. The CDR3 is CASSLIGGGNSPLHF. The CDR3 DNA reads TGTGCCAGCAGCCTCATCGGGGGCGGAAATTCACCCCTCCACTTT.